This is a list of T cell receptor beta chains from one sample in a study of cytomegalovirus exposure and HLA in healthy donors. Sequencing used immunoSEQ multiplex PCR; TCRdb keeps in-frame clones, though not all of them. The sample yields almost 75,000 clones, around four fifths seen once. What was sequenced was PBMCs. These receptors were collected from a man younger than 45 in good health and CMV-seronegative. The CDR3 runs from the conserved cysteine through the conserved F or W. A D gene is named only where the DNA matches it firmly. Some rows have no size entry. The others give once, few or many, or a class for an expanded clone.

size: -
V: TRBV9
D: TRBD1
J: TRBJ2-7
DNA: TGTGCCAGCAGCGCCGGGACAGGGAGGTCCGAGCAGTACTTC
CDR3: CASSAGTGRSEQYF

size: -
V: TRBV7-9
D: -
J: TRBJ2-7
DNA: TGTGCCAGCAGTAGTGAGAGCTCCTACGAGCAGTACTTC
CDR3: CASSSESSYEQYF

size: -
V: TRBV2
D: -
J: TRBJ1-1
DNA: TGTGCCAGCAGGGAGGGACGGCCGGATGAAGCTTTCTTT
CDR3: CASREGRPDEAFF

size: -
V: TRBV15
D: -
J: TRBJ2-6
DNA: TGTGCCACCAGCGACCATCAATTAGGGGCCTCTGGGGCCAACGTCCTGACTTTC
CDR3: CATSDHQLGASGANVLTF

size: -
V: TRBV4-3
D: -
J: TRBJ2-5
DNA: TGCGCCAGCAGCCGGCAAGCGACGGCCACGGAGACCCAGTACTTC
CDR3: CASSRQATATETQYF

size: -
V: TRBV18
D: TRBD2
J: TRBJ2-7
DNA: TGTGCCAGCTCACCAGGGACTAGCGGGTTCTCCTACGAGCAGTACTTC
CDR3: CASSPGTSGFSYEQYF

size: -
V: TRBV30
D: -
J: TRBJ2-7
DNA: TGTGCCTGGAAATTGACAGTCTACGAGCAGTACTTC
CDR3: CAWKLTVYEQYF

size: once
V: TRBV11-3
D: -
J: TRBJ2-2
DNA: TGTGCCAGCCGTTACCGTACAACGAACACCGGGGAGCTGTTTTTT
CDR3: CASRYRTTNTGELFF

size: -
V: TRBV7-2
D: TRBD1
J: TRBJ1-4
DNA: TGTGCCAGCAGCTCCCCGACAGGGGCCGCGGGGATGCTGTTTTTT
CDR3: CASSSPTGAAGMLFF

size: -
V: TRBV18
D: TRBD1
J: TRBJ2-4
DNA: TGTGCCAGCTCACCAGGTGGGACAGGCCAAAACATTCAGTACTTC
CDR3: CASSPGGTGQNIQYF

size: -
V: TRBV9
D: TRBD1
J: TRBJ2-6
DNA: TGTGCCAGCACCAAGGGGGCGAGCGGGGCCAACGTCCTGACTTTC
CDR3: CASTKGASGANVLTF

size: -
V: TRBV2
D: TRBD1
J: TRBJ2-7
DNA: TGTGCCAGCAGCCGCCGGACAGGACGAGCCTACGAGCAGTACTTC
CDR3: CASSRRTGRAYEQYF

size: -
V: TRBV27
D: -
J: TRBJ2-2
DNA: TGTGCCAGCATTAAGGACAGCACCGGGGAGCTGTTTTTT
CDR3: CASIKDSTGELFF

size: -
V: TRBV7-2
D: TRBD1
J: TRBJ1-2
DNA: TGTGCCAGCAGCCGGGACAGATATGGCTACACCTTC
CDR3: CASSRDRYGYTF

size: -
V: TRBV27
D: TRBD2
J: TRBJ2-1
DNA: TGTGCCAGCCGGGGCGGGGGGACCTACAATGAGCAGTTCTTC
CDR3: CASRGGGTYNEQFF

size: -
V: TRBV18
D: TRBD2
J: TRBJ2-1
DNA: TGTGCCAGCTCACCCGGCGGGAGCCGAACCTACAATGAGCAGTTCTTC
CDR3: CASSPGGSRTYNEQFF

size: -
V: TRBV5-4
D: TRBD1
J: TRBJ1-2
DNA: TGTGCCAGCAGCCCGGCCGCGGGACAGATCCCCTATGGCTACACCTTC
CDR3: CASSPAAGQIPYGYTF

size: -
V: TRBV7-9
D: -
J: TRBJ2-5
DNA: TGTGCCAGCAGCTTCCCCCTAGCGAAACAAGAGACCCAGTACTTC
CDR3: CASSFPLAKQETQYF

size: once
V: TRBV6-5
D: -
J: TRBJ2-3
DNA: TGTGCCAGCAGTTATTCGCAGGGGGGCTTGACAGATACGCAGTATTTT
CDR3: CASSYSQGGLTDTQYF

size: -
V: TRBV6-5
D: -
J: TRBJ2-3
DNA: TGTGCCAGCAGTTACTCCCAAGATACGCAGTATTTT
CDR3: CASSYSQDTQYF

size: -
V: TRBV19
D: TRBD1
J: TRBJ1-2
DNA: TGTGCCAGTAGTATCGATTTGACGGGACAGCCCGCGGTCTTC
CDR3: CASSIDLTGQPAVF

size: -
V: TRBV6-5
D: TRBD1
J: TRBJ1-2
DNA: TGTGCCAGCAGCAGGGGACAGGGGTATTATGGCTACACCTTC
CDR3: CASSRGQGYYGYTF

size: -
V: TRBV27
D: -
J: TRBJ1-1
DNA: TGTGCCAGCAGTTTCCGAGGAGGGACTGAAGCTTTCTTT
CDR3: CASSFRGGTEAFF

size: -
V: TRBV7-2
D: -
J: TRBJ1-5
DNA: TGTGCCAGCAGCCGTACAGGGTGGCGGAACAATCAGCCCCAGCATTTT
CDR3: CASSRTGWRNNQPQHF

size: -
V: TRBV9
D: -
J: TRBJ2-5
DNA: TGTGCCAGCAGCGCAAGAACCCCCGACTCCCAAGAGACCCAGTACTTC
CDR3: CASSARTPDSQETQYF

size: -
V: TRBV27
D: TRBD1
J: TRBJ1-2
DNA: TGTGCCAGCAGTTTAATAGGAACAGGGGGCATCAGCTATGGCTACACCTTC
CDR3: CASSLIGTGGISYGYTF

size: once
V: TRBV5-1
D: -
J: TRBJ1-5
DNA: TGCGCCAGCAGCCCCCGGGACATGGGCCAGCCCCAGCATTTT
CDR3: CASSPRDMGQPQHF

size: -
V: TRBV6-5
D: -
J: TRBJ1-1
DNA: TGTGCCAGCAGTTACTCGGGGGGGACAGAAGCTTTCTTT
CDR3: CASSYSGGTEAFF

size: -
V: TRBV27
D: TRBD2
J: TRBJ2-3
DNA: TGTGCCAGCACCCTTGTGAGTAGCGGGACTTATACAGATACGCAGTATTTT
CDR3: CASTLVSSGTYTDTQYF

size: -
V: TRBV7-3
D: -
J: TRBJ2-1
DNA: TGTGCCAGCAGCTACACCGTGGGAGAGTATAATGAGCAGTTCTTC
CDR3: CASSYTVGEYNEQFF

size: few
V: TRBV5-4
D: -
J: TRBJ2-3
DNA: TGTGCCAGCAGCCTGGCGGGCACAGGGATGTTGACGCAGTATTTT
CDR3: CASSLAGTGMLTQYF

size: -
V: TRBV9
D: -
J: TRBJ2-3
DNA: TGTGCCAGCAGCGAAGAGGGAGGCGCAGATACGCAGTATTTT
CDR3: CASSEEGGADTQYF

size: -
V: TRBV7-9
D: TRBD1
J: TRBJ1-3
DNA: TGTGCCAGCAGCCTTGACAGGGCTGGAAACACCATATATTTT
CDR3: CASSLDRAGNTIYF

size: -
V: TRBV7-9
D: -
J: TRBJ2-1
DNA: TGTGCCAGCAGCTTAGGGGGGGTTGGGAGCTCCTACAATGAGCAGTTCTTC
CDR3: CASSLGGVGSSYNEQFF

size: -
V: TRBV18
D: TRBD2
J: TRBJ2-7
DNA: TGTGCCAGCTCACAAGGGACTAGCGGGACCGCCTACGAGCAGTACTTC
CDR3: CASSQGTSGTAYEQYF

size: -
V: TRBV4-2
D: -
J: TRBJ1-4
DNA: TGTGCCAGCAGCCAAGAAAAGGGGGAGCCTACTAATGAAAAACTGTTTTTT
CDR3: CASSQEKGEPTNEKLFF

size: -
V: TRBV11-2
D: -
J: TRBJ1-2
DNA: TGTGCCAGCAGCTTAGAGATGGAGGATCACGGCTACACCTTC
CDR3: CASSLEMEDHGYTF

size: -
V: TRBV19
D: -
J: TRBJ2-5
DNA: TGTGCCAGTAGTAATATCGGGGGGCGTTTAGATCGGGAGACCCAGTACTTC
CDR3: CASSNIGGRLDRETQYF

size: -
V: TRBV11-2
D: TRBD2
J: TRBJ2-5
DNA: TGTGCCAGCAGCTTAGAGCCAGCGGGAGAAGAGACCCAGTACTTC
CDR3: CASSLEPAGEETQYF

size: -
V: TRBV11-3
D: -
J: TRBJ2-1
DNA: TGTGCCAGCAGCTTACGGGGGAAATCCTACAATGAGCAGTTCTTC
CDR3: CASSLRGKSYNEQFF

size: -
V: TRBV5-4
D: TRBD1
J: TRBJ1-1
DNA: TGTGCCAGCAGCAACCCCGGGACAGCTGGGGGAGCTTTCTTT
CDR3: CASSNPGTAGGAFF

size: -
V: TRBV5-6
D: -
J: TRBJ1-2
DNA: TGTGCCAGCAGCTACAACGCTAACTATGGCTACACCTTC
CDR3: CASSYNANYGYTF

size: -
V: TRBV4-2
D: TRBD2
J: TRBJ2-3
DNA: TGTGCCAGCAGCCAACTCGGACTAGCCAGCACAGATACGCAGTATTTT
CDR3: CASSQLGLASTDTQYF